This T cell receptor beta chain derives from a study of blood T cell repertoires in COVID-19. Study as a whole: Sites across the United States, Italy and Spain contributed samples from acute and convalescent COVID-19. From T cells, B-cell-depleted T cells, or PBMCs came the material, which was cDNA or gDNA.

In the authors' workflow: Amplification with reference gene primers provided the estimates of nucleated cell counts. TCRdb's copy holds only in-frame clones and misses some; the assay was immunoSEQ multiplex PCR. Clone size and the V and J calls come from that table; the DNA yielded D and trimming. The table lists 100,000 or so clones, around 81% of them singletons. This clone was observed a single time. This sequence originates from a man older than 75 with acute or convalescent COVID-19. Source material: peripheral blood.

CDR3 loop: CASSFSYSGSDEQFF. In DNA, the CDR3 is TGTGCCAGCAGCTTTTCCTATAGCGGGAGTGATGAGCAGTTCTTC. The chain combines TRBV11-3 with TRBJ2-1, with 9 bases fitting TRBD2. Germline loops: CDR1 SGHNT, CDR2 YENEEA. This CDR3 is built from 15 residues. V gave up 3 bases and J gave up 8 bases; unmatched junction bases: 8.